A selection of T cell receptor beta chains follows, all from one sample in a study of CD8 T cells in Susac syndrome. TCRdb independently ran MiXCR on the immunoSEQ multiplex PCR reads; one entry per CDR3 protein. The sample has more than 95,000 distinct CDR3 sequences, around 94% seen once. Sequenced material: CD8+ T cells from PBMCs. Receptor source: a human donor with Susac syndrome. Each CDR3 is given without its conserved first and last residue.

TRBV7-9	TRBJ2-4	ASSYLTGQTIQY
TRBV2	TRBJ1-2	ASSDRGRSSYGYT
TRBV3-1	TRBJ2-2	ASSRDRGNTGELF
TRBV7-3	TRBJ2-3	ASSFSGGGTDTQY
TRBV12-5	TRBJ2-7	ASGLVRGEQY
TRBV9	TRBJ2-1	ASSVGTGGNEQF
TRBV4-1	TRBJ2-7	ASSQETGGGFYEQY
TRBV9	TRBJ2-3	ASSVATSGLTDTQY
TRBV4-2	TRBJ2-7	ASSQESMGAYEQY
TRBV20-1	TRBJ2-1	SAGAGAFHNEQF
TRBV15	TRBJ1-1	ATSRDSLTSNTEAF
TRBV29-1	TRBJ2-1	SPRTSSFNEQF
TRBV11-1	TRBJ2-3	ASSQILDRADTQY
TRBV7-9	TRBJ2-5	ASSFSIHRGEETQY
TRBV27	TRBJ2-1	ASSLVGRAYNEQF
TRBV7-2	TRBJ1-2	ASSFTGGGYT
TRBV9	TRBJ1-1	ASSAEGENTEAF
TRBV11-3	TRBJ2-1	ASSLYGGRLDNEQF
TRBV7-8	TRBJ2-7	ASSLQVLGTEQY
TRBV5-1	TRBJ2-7	ASSFQGTSYEQY
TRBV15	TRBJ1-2	ATSRDPGTGYT
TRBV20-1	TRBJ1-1	SARGPSGVWTEAF
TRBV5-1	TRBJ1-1	ASSADLGTENTEAF
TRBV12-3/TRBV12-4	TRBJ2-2	ASSSQGSGELF
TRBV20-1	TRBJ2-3	SAIWGRRDTQY
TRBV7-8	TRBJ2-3	ASSAGINADTQY
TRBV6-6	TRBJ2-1	ASSYTHSGEQF
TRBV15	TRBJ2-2	ATSPSGVLDSTGELF
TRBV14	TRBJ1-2	ASSSPEGVGYT
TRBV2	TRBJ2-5	ATKVTGSQETQY
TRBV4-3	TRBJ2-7	ASSQDGAALYEQY
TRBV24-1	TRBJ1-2	ATNVQGTGYT
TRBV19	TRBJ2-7	ASSIGTGSYEQY
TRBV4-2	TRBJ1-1	ASSQPGTEAF
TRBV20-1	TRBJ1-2	SARSVGYRIGYGYT
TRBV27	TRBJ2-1	ASSLYLAGVLYEQF
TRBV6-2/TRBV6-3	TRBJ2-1	ASSYLRGRNEQF
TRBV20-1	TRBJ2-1	SARELAGSSYNEQF
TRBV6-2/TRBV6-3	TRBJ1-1	ASSYLDTEAF
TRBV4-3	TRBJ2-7	ASSQATGDLYEQY